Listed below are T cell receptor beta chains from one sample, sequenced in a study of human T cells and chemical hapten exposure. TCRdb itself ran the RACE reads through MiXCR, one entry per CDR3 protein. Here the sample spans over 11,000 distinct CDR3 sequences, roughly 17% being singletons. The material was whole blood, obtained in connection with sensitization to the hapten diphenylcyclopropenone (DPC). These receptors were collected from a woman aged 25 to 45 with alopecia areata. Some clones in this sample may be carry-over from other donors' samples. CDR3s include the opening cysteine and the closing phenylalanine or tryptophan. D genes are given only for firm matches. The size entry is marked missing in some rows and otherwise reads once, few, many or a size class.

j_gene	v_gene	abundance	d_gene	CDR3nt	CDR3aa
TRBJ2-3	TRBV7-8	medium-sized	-	TGTGCCAGCAGCTTACCCGGAGGGGGAAGAACAGATACGCAGTATTTT	CASSLPGGGRTDTQYF
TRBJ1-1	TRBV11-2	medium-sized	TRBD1	TGTGCCAGCAGCGAACTACTCCGAGGACAGGCTCAACCTACGTGGTTT	CASSELLRGQAQPTWF
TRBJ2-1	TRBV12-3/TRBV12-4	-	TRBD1	TGTGCCAGCAGTCCGACAGGGTTTGTCGATGAGCAGTTCTTC	CASSPTGFVDEQFF
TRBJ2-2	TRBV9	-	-	TGTGCCAGCAGCGGACTGGGCCTGACCGTAGGTGGGGAGCTGTTTTTT	CASSGLGLTVGGELFF
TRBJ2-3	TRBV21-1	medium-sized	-	TGTGCCAGCAACAAAAGGGGGGGCCTGCAGGGAGATACGCAGTATTTT	CASNKRGGLQGDTQYF
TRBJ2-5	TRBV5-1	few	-	TGCGCCAGCAGCTTGGTTCTAGGAGAGACCCAGTACTTC	CASSLVLGETQYF
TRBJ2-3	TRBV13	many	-	TGTGCCAGCAGCTCACGGCCGGGAGCACCAGATACGCAGTATTTT	CASSSRPGAPDTQYF
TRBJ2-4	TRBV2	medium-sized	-	TGTGCCAGCAGTGAAGCGCCGACAGAAGAAAACATTCAGTACTTC	CASSEAPTEENIQYF
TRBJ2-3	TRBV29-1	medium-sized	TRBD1	TGCAGCGTGCAGGGGGTCGGTACGCAGTATTTT	CSVQGVGTQYF
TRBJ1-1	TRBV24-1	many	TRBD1	TGTGCCACCAGTGACCGCCGACAGGGGTATTTCTTT	CATSDRRQGYFF
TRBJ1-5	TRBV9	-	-	TGTGCCAGCAGCGTAGGAGGGAGCAATCAGCCCCAGCATTTT	CASSVGGSNQPQHF
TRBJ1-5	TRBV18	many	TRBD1	TGTGCCAGCTCACCATCGACAGGGGACAATCAGCCCCAGCATTTT	CASSPSTGDNQPQHF
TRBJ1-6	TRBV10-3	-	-	TGTGCCATTCGCACAGCGTCAAATTCACCCCTCCACTTT	CAIRTASNSPLHF
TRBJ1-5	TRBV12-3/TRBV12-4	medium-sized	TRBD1	TGTGCCAGCAGGGTTGGGGGCAGGGGGCTGAATAGCAATCAGCCCCAGCATTTT	CASRVGGRGLNSNQPQHF
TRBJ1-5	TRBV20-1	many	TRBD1	TGCAGTGCTATCATGGGACAGCCCCAGCCCCAGCATTTT	CSAIMGQPQPQHF
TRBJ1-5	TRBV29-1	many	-	TGCAGCGTTCATATATTCGCAGGCCAAGACCCAAATGAAAATAGCAATCAGCCCCAGCATTTT	CSVHIFAGQDPNENSNQPQHF
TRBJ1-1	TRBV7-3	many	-	TGTGCCAGCAGCTTATTTCGAGGTACTGAAGCTTTCTTT	CASSLFRGTEAFF
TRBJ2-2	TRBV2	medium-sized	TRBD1	TGTGCCAGCAGTTTATCCGGGACAGGAGGGGAGCTGTTTTTT	CASSLSGTGGELFF
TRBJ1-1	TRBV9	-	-	TGTGCCAGCAGCGCTCAGGGTACTGAAGCTTTCTTT	CASSAQGTEAFF
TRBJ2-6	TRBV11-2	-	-	TGTGCCAGCAGGGTCTTAGGCTCTGGGGCCAACGTCCTGACTTTC	CASRVLGSGANVLTF